The rows below give T cell receptor beta chains drawn from one sample of a study of OX40 agonist ivuxolimab in advanced cancers. Generated by immunoSEQ multiplex PCR, the TCRdb table keeps only in-frame clones and is missing some. The table records 45,000 to 60,000 clones, just under 90% of them present only once. The source was CD4+ or CD8+ T cells sorted from blood, collected in a trial of the OX40 agonist ivuxolimab. Every receptor here comes from an adult with an advanced solid tumor such as melanoma, head and neck, liver or kidney cancer. The CDR3 runs from the conserved cysteine through the conserved F or W. A D gene is named only where the DNA matches it firmly. Clone size appears in some rows only: once, few, many, or a class for an expanded clone.

J gene	V gene	clone size	D gene	CDR3 DNA	CDR3 protein
TRBJ1-5	TRBV14	-	-	TGTGCCAGCAGCCAACCGAGGGCGCCCCGGAGCAATCAGCCCCAGCATTTT	CASSQPRAPRSNQPQHF
TRBJ2-7	TRBV6-1	-	-	TGTGCCAGCAGGGGCCGGGACCCAAGGAACTACGAGCAGTACTTC	CASRGRDPRNYEQYF
TRBJ1-1	TRBV4-3	-	-	TGCGCCAGCAGCCAAGGGAGCACTGAAGCTTTCTTT	CASSQGSTEAFF
TRBJ2-7	TRBV4-3	-	TRBD1	TGCGCCAGCAGCCAAGATCAGGGGGCTATGAGGTACGAGCAGTACTTC	CASSQDQGAMRYEQYF
TRBJ2-5	TRBV13	-	-	TGTGCCAGCGACCGGACAGACCAAGAGACCCAGTACTTC	CASDRTDQETQYF
TRBJ1-5	TRBV5-4	few	-	TGTGCCAGCAGCCCACAGTGGAGCAATCAGCCCCAGCATTTT	CASSPQWSNQPQHF
TRBJ1-2	TRBV7-3	-	TRBD1	TGTGCCAGCAGCAGTTCGACAGGGGATTATGGCTACACCTTC	CASSSSTGDYGYTF
TRBJ2-1	TRBV9	-	-	TGTGCCAGCAGCGTACAGGGAGCCGGAGATGAGCAGTTCTTC	CASSVQGAGDEQFF
TRBJ2-1	TRBV4-3	-	-	TGCGCCAGCAGCCCCCAGGTTAGAGGCCGGAATGAGCAGTTCTTC	CASSPQVRGRNEQFF
TRBJ2-3	TRBV30	-	TRBD2	TGTGCCTGGAGTTTGGGGACTAGTGGAAATACGCAGTATTTT	CAWSLGTSGNTQYF
TRBJ2-2	TRBV5-4	-	-	TGTGCCAGCAGCTTTTTTGGGGGGCCCGGGGAGCTGTTTTTT	CASSFFGGPGELFF
TRBJ2-7	TRBV27	-	-	TGTGCCAGCAGCTCAGGCTTCTACGAGCAGTACTTC	CASSSGFYEQYF
TRBJ1-2	TRBV30	-	TRBD1	TGTGCCTCCCTGCATGGGACAGGCGGCTACACCTTC	CASLHGTGGYTF
TRBJ1-1	TRBV6-5	-	-	TGTGCCAGCAGTTACTCGGACGGGTACACTGAAGCTTTCTTT	CASSYSDGYTEAFF
TRBJ1-1	TRBV9	once	TRBD1	TGTGCCAGCAGCCTCAGGACAGGGAAGAACACTGAAGCTTTCTTT	CASSLRTGKNTEAFF
TRBJ2-2	TRBV9	once	-	TGTGCCAGCAGCGTAGGGGGTGGTGGAACCGGGGAGCTGTTTTTT	CASSVGGGGTGELFF
TRBJ1-3	TRBV7-2	-	-	TGTGCCAGCAGCTCAGGAATCTCTGGAAACACCATATATTTT	CASSSGISGNTIYF
TRBJ1-1	TRBV27	-	-	TGTGCCGCCGGGGGAGCTGAAGCTTTCTTT	CAAGGAEAFF
TRBJ1-6	TRBV4-3	-	-	TGCGCCAGCAGCCAAGATGGGGAGGGCGGAGGTTCACCCCTCCACTTT	CASSQDGEGGGSPLHF
TRBJ1-4	TRBV5-6	once	-	TGTGCCAGCAGCCTGCTCCAGGGGCTGCCTGAAAAACTGTTTTTT	CASSLLQGLPEKLFF
TRBJ2-7	TRBV30	-	TRBD2	TGTGCCTGGCTTCCCTTGGCCCGAGCGGGGGGGAGCGAGCAGTACTTC	CAWLPLARAGGSEQYF
TRBJ2-3	TRBV7-9	-	TRBD2	TGTGCCAGCAGCCCCCAAGCGGGAGGGCCCTCCACAGATACGCAGTATTTT	CASSPQAGGPSTDTQYF
TRBJ2-7	TRBV27	-	TRBD2	TGTGCCAGCAGTTTCCCCGGGACTAGCGGCCCCAGGGAGCAGTACTTC	CASSFPGTSGPREQYF
TRBJ2-2	TRBV5-1	-	-	TGCGCCAGCAGCTTGTTCCGACAGTCCACCGGGGAGCTGTTTTTT	CASSLFRQSTGELFF
TRBJ1-5	TRBV28	-	-	TGTGCCAGCATGACCCTTTGGCCCCAGCATTTT	CASMTLWPQHF
TRBJ1-4	TRBV10-3	few	TRBD1	TGTGCCATCAGTGAGTGGACAGGGAACGAAAAACTGTTTTTT	CAISEWTGNEKLFF
TRBJ1-2	TRBV6-6	-	-	TGTGCCAGCAGTCCCTGGACAGCGCACTATGGCTACACCTTC	CASSPWTAHYGYTF
TRBJ2-7	TRBV7-7	-	-	TGTGCTAGCAGCTTAGGCCTCGGGGGATCTTACGAGCAGTACTTC	CASSLGLGGSYEQYF
TRBJ1-1	TRBV6-5	-	-	TGTGCCAGCAGTTACGGCCAGGCCAACACTGAAGCTTTCTTT	CASSYGQANTEAFF